The sequence of this TCR beta chain was determined in a study of early T cells in non-severe SARS-CoV-2 infection. Researchers tagged individual cDNA molecules with unique molecular identifiers. MiXCR, applied by TCRdb to the 5' RACE reads, yields one record per CDR3 protein. Of approximately 50,000 distinct CDR3 sequences listed, less than 9.5% are singletons. The CDR3 has 12 amino acids. The germline V gene has CDR1 MRHNA and CDR2 SNTAGT. This clonotype showed up just a few times. The chain carries TRBV6-4 and TRBJ2-5; D may match TRBD1 or TRBD2 (5 bases each). Material for sequencing was whole blood. The origin of this receptor is an adult who was a healthcare worker with PCR-confirmed SARS-CoV-2 infection or an uninfected control (not recorded which). The CDR3 DNA is TGTGCTTGGACAAGCGGCAAAGAGACCCAGTACTTC. Its protein product is CAWTSGKETQYF.